Shown below are 8 T cell receptor beta chains from a single sample sequenced in a study of blood T cell repertoires in COVID-19. The table came from immunoSEQ multiplex PCR; TCRdb's copy has only in-frame clones and leaves some out. In the table there are 250,000 to 350,000 clones, around 90% of which are singletons. Sequences were obtained from peripheral blood. Receptors originate from a man younger than 30 with active or convalescent COVID-19.

This chain connects TRBV11-2 to TRBJ2-3, with unresolved D. The germline CDR1 and CDR2 sequences are SGHAT and FQNNGV. This CDR3 contains 12 residues. V was trimmed by 3 bases and J by 11 bases, leaving 12 bases between them. This CDR3 is CASSFTSQEQYF. The CDR3 nucleotides read TGTGCCAGCAGCTTTACAAGCCAGGAGCAGTATTTT.

The chain joins TRBV5-1 to TRBJ1-4; D is undetermined. Germline lookup yields CDR1 SGHRS and CDR2 YFSETQ. The CDR3 runs 13 residues. The ends were cut back, 3 bases at V and 5 bases at J, with 8 bases in the middle. This CDR3 is CASSSGANEKLFF. DNA for the CDR3: TGCGCCAGCAGCTCGGGTGCGAATGAAAAACTGTTTTTT.

The chain carries TRBV2 and TRBJ1-2, with 12 bases that match TRBD1. The junction had 4 bases not matched to a gene; V was cut back by 2 bases and J by 6 bases. Germline assignment: CDR1 SNHLY and CDR2 FYNNEI. The CDR3 runs to 15 residues. CDR3 residues: CASSESRDRGHGYTF. CDR3 coding DNA: TGTGCCAGCAGTGAAAGCAGGGACAGGGGGCATGGCTACACCTTC.

J is TRBJ1-1 and V is TRBV18, with TRBD1 as a possible D gene (6 bases). The CDR3 is made up of 14 amino acids. V was shortened by 5 bases and J by 4 bases, with 14 bases between the two germline ends. Germline CDR1 KGHSH, CDR2 LQKENI. CDR3 in amino acids: CASSARDKGTEAFF. DNA of the CDR3: TGTGCCAGCTCAGCCCGGGACAAGGGCACTGAAGCTTTCTTT.

The chain has TRBV19 and TRBJ2-1; 15 nucleotides agree with TRBD2. V was pared by 5 bases and J by 0 bases, with 2 bases of the junction left unmatched. CDR3 length: 17 residues. Per the germline V gene, CDR1 is LNHDA and CDR2 is SQIVND (reference sequence). The CDR3 region has the DNA TGTGCCAGTAGTGGACTAGCGGGGGGGAGCTCCTACAATGAGCAGTTCTTC. This sequence encodes CASSGLAGGSSYNEQFF.

This clone was observed a handful of times. The J gene is TRBJ2-2, the V gene TRBV6-5; D gene ambiguous. This CDR3 is 13 amino acids long. Germline V gives CDR1 MNHEY, CDR2 SVGAGI. V gave up 0 bases and J gave up 6 bases, with 5 bases separating them. The CDR3 region has the DNA TGTGCCAGCAGTTACTCACTCGCCGGGGAGCTGTTTTTT. As protein: CASSYSLAGELFF.

The CDR3 here is CASSPGIQVTEAFF. CDR3 DNA sequence: TGTGCCAGCTCACCAGGGATACAGGTCACTGAAGCTTTCTTT. The J gene is TRBJ1-1, the V gene TRBV18, with D tentatively TRBD1 (5 bases). The length of the CDR3 is 14 residues. Per the germline V gene, CDR1 is KGHSH and CDR2 is LQKENI. The V end was cut by 2 bases, the J end by 4 bases, with 11 bases between. The full variable domain, completed using reference TRBV18 and TRBJ1-1, is NAGVMQNPRHLVRRRGQEARLRCSPMKGHSHVYWYRQLPEEGLKFMVYLQKENIIDESGMPKERFSAEFPKEGPSILRIQQVVRGDSAAYFCASSPGIQVTEAFFGQGTRLTVV.

The chain couples TRBV15 to TRBJ1-1; no definite D call. The CDR3 has 11 amino acids. V gave up 8 bases and J gave up 1 base, with 5 bases separating them. Germline CDR1 LNHNV, CDR2 YYDKDF (reference sequence). Here the CDR3 reads CATRSNTEAFF. CDR3 sequence (DNA): TGTGCCACCCGGTCGAACACTGAAGCTTTCTTT.